One T cell receptor (beta chain) is described in this entry. Antigen specificity is unknown. This specimen comes from a study of blood T cells in healthy people across ages. Study-wide results and caveats: Long-lived donors had more naive CD4+ cells and higher diversity than aged donors.

Donors were systemically healthy Caucasian individuals from Russia aged roughly 6 to 90 years. Donors gave roughly 10 milliliters of peripheral blood apiece. The second PCR ran roughly 6 to 11 cycles with a sample-barcoded 5' primer and J-beta primers. Tagging of each cDNA molecule was performed by a template-switch adaptor with 12 random nucleotides. Each CDR3 protein is one row after TCRdb ran MiXCR on the 5' RACE reads. Here the sample spans a few hundred thousand distinct CDR3 sequences, 25% to 30% being singletons. There are 15 residues in the CDR3. V was shortened by 6 bases and J by 4 bases, with 17 bases between the two germline ends.

The clonotype was recovered from a woman in her sixties or seventies in good health. Material: blood. The chain is built from TRBV12-3 or TRBV12-4 and TRBJ2-3; a weak D match, TRBD1 (6 bases). CDR3 bases: TGTGCCAGCAGGCAGGGGTTGGGTACAGCAGATACGCAGTATTTT. This encodes CASRQGLGTADTQYF.